This TCR beta chain was identified in a study of neurological immune-mediated disorders. This clonotype was observed at least ten times. Its antigen is currently unknown. General study results and limits: According to phylogenetic grouping, one related-CDR3 cluster, a possible signature, contained the repertoires of 18 of 34 multiple sclerosis patients. TCR-beta repertoires seemed private in all groups, with no expanded CDR3 amino acid sequences shared.

This CDR3 is 15 amino acids long. The V segment lost 1 base and the J segment 4 bases; nucleotides outside the gene matches: 5. The authors made cDNA by 5'RACE with 10-nucleotide random UMIs. Via MiXCR, TCRdb re-called the 5' RACE reads, giving one row per CDR3 protein. The sample contains around 69,000 distinct CDR3 sequences, 4.5% to 5.5% of which appear only once. The unsorted libraries were made from 2 million PBMCs kept at -80 C. The chain links TRBV12-3 or TRBV12-4 to TRBJ2-7; 9 nucleotides agree with TRBD2. This TCR was recovered from a man aged 25 to 40 with multiple sclerosis. The source material was PBMCs. The CDR3: CASSLGLAGLYEQYF. CDR3 coding DNA: TGTGCCAGCAGTTTAGGGCTAGCGGGGCTGTACGAGCAGTACTTC.